The 8 T cell receptor beta chains reported below all come from one sample, sequenced in a study of T cell responses to AZD1222 COVID-19 vaccine. Libraries were prepared by immunoSEQ multiplex PCR; TCRdb keeps only in-frame clonotypes and omits some of them. The sample records over 85,000 clones, 89% being singletons. The source was peripheral blood, collected 28 days after the second AZD1222 dose. These TCRs come from an adult who received the AZD1222 COVID-19 vaccine.

In this sample, this clone turned up a few times. This chain connects TRBV27 to TRBJ2-7; D is unresolved. The V gene's germline CDR1 is MNHEY and CDR2 SMNVEV (reference sequence). The CDR3 length is 13 residues. Trimming pared 0 bases from V and 6 bases from J, leaving 9 bases between. CDR3 in DNA: TGTGCCAGCAGTTTATCCCCACTTTCCGAGCAGTACTTC. Its protein product is CASSLSPLSEQYF.

The V call is TRBV6-2 or TRBV6-3, the J call TRBJ2-5; 8 bases align to TRBD2. CDR3 size: 17 residues. Germline CDR1 MNHEY, CDR2 SVGEGT. V gave up 3 bases and J gave up 5 bases; unmatched junction bases: 14. The DNA of the CDR3 is TGTGCCAGCAGTTATGGGCCCGTCGGCGGGGGGAAGGAGACCCAGTACTTC. Translation: CASSYGPVGGGKETQYF.

The chain carries TRBV6-5 and TRBJ1-5; D unresolved. Germline CDR1 and CDR2: MNHEY and SVGAGI. The V end was cut by 6 bases, the J end by 3 bases, with 12 bases between. CDR3 size: 14 residues. CDR3 region: CASSRKGNNQPQHF. The CDR3 coding sequence is TGTGCCAGCAGCCGTAAAGGTAACAATCAGCCCCAGCATTTT.

The V and J genes are TRBV12-3 or TRBV12-4 and TRBJ2-7; D gene ambiguous. Between the trimmed V and J ends, which lost 0 bases and 8 bases, there was a span of 5 bases. This CDR3 has 11 amino acids. In DNA, the CDR3 is TGTGCCAGCAGTTTAGCCGGACAGCAGTACTTC. It encodes CASSLAGQQYF.

The table lists this clone with a count of one. J is TRBJ1-3 and V is TRBV19, with D possibly TRBD1 on 5 matching bases. Per the germline V gene, CDR1 is LNHDA and CDR2 is SQIVND (reference sequence). The ends were cut back, 7 bases at V and 1 base at J, with 14 bases in the middle. This CDR3 comprises 15 residues. The CDR3 DNA sequence: TGTGCCAGTATCCAATCTGGGGGTTCTGGAAACACCATATATTTT. Residues: CASIQSGGSGNTIYF.

The rearrangement uses TRBV4-3 and TRBJ2-3; D remains unclear. The CDR3 has 15 residues. With 0 bases removed from V and 1 base from J, the gap between germline ends came to 8 bases. Germline V gene sequence: CDR1 LGHNA, CDR2 YSLEER. DNA of the CDR3: TGCGCCAGCAGCCAAGACGCGCCCGGCACAGATACGCAGTATTTT. Its protein is CASSQDAPGTDTQYF.

The V and J genes are TRBV27 and TRBJ1-5; 8 bases fit TRBD1. The germline V gene encodes CDR1 MNHEY and CDR2 SMNVEV (reference sequence). The CDR3 has 19 amino acids. Trimming cost V 5 bases and J 0 bases; bases outside gene matches: 15. The CDR3 sequence is CASSPTFGTGHYSNQPQHF. The CDR3 bases are TGTGCCAGCAGTCCCACTTTTGGGACAGGCCATTATAGCAATCAGCCCCAGCATTTT.

The J gene is TRBJ1-6, the V gene TRBV11-2; D gene uncertain. V was cut by 3 bases and J by 6 bases, with 9 bases left in between. This CDR3 region has 14 residues. Germline V gene sequence: CDR1 SGHAT, CDR2 FQNNGV. CDR3 sequence (DNA): TGTGCCAGCAGCTTTCTTCGTGGTAATTCACCCCTCCACTTT. Translation: CASSFLRGNSPLHF. The variable domain in full, completed from reference TRBV11-2 and TRBJ1-6, reads EAGVAQSPRYKIIEKRQSVAFWCNPISGHATLYWYQQILGQGPKLLIQFQNNGVVDDSQLPKDRFSAERLKGVDSTLKIQPAKLEDSAVYLCASSFLRGNSPLHFGNGTRLTVT.